The rows below give T cell receptor beta chains drawn from one sample of a study of neurological immune-mediated disorders. TCRdb analysed the 5' RACE reads with MiXCR anew, one entry per CDR3 protein. Of tens of thousands of distinct CDR3 sequences detected, roughly 3.6% appear once; the ten largest clones hold 1.3%. The source material was PBMCs. The source is a man aged 25-45 years with multiple sclerosis. Both conserved end residues are part of each CDR3. Fields, in order: V gene, J gene, clone size, D gene, CDR3 DNA, CDR3 protein. A D gene is named only where the DNA matches it firmly. Clone size is stated in some rows and not others, as once, few, many or a class when expanded.

TRBV11-2	TRBJ2-1	many	-	TGTGCCAGCAGCGTCGCCGGGACAAGCTCCTACAATGAGCAGTTCTTC	CASSVAGTSSYNEQFF
TRBV29-1	TRBJ2-1	many	TRBD1	TGCAGCTCTTCCGGACAGGTTCACTCCTACAATGAGCAGTTCTTC	CSSSGQVHSYNEQFF
TRBV9	TRBJ2-3	many	-	TGTGCCAGCAGCGTAGCTGAAGACAGGCTCTCCCCCACGATCAGCACAGATACGCAGTATTTT	CASSVAEDRLSPTISTDTQYF
TRBV29-1	TRBJ1-1	few	-	TGCAGCGCCCGTCATACTAAGAACACTGAAGCTTTCTTT	CSARHTKNTEAFF
TRBV2	TRBJ1-2	many	TRBD1	TGTGCCAGCAGACGCGACAGGGAAGACTATGGCTACACCTTC	CASRRDREDYGYTF
TRBV12-3/TRBV12-4	TRBJ1-2	many	TRBD1	TGTGCCAGCAGCCGAGGACAGGGAATGGTCTATGGCTACACCTTC	CASSRGQGMVYGYTF
TRBV29-1	TRBJ1-4	many	-	TGCAGCGTTTGGGACGTATTAAATGAAAAACTGTTTTTT	CSVWDVLNEKLFF
TRBV10-3	TRBJ2-2	-	TRBD1	TGTGCCATCAGCGACAGGGGGGAAACCGGGGAGCTGTTTTTT	CAISDRGETGELFF
TRBV19	TRBJ1-1	many	TRBD1	TGTGCCAGTAGGGACCGGACAGGGTCGGCTGAAGCTTTCTTT	CASRDRTGSAEAFF
TRBV6-6	TRBJ2-3	-	-	TGTGCCAGCAAGCCGAATAAGGGGGTCACAGATACGCAGTATTTT	CASKPNKGVTDTQYF
TRBV20-1	TRBJ1-5	many	-	TGCAGTGCTACCCAATTTGGGAATCAGCCCCAGCATTTT	CSATQFGNQPQHF
TRBV27	TRBJ2-6	many	TRBD1	TGTGCCAGCAGTACAGGGGGCGCTGGGGCCAACGTCCTGACTTTC	CASSTGGAGANVLTF
TRBV20-1	TRBJ2-5	many	-	TGCAGTGCTAGAGATTCTGGGCAGGGGTTGGGGGAGACCCAGTACTTC	CSARDSGQGLGETQYF
TRBV4-1	TRBJ1-6	many	-	TGCGCCAGCAGCCAAAGCTTGGGGGCCAATTCACCCCTCCACTTT	CASSQSLGANSPLHF
TRBV18	TRBJ1-2	many	-	TGTGCCAGCTCGGTTACGGGAGGAAATGGCTACACCTTC	CASSVTGGNGYTF
TRBV5-1	TRBJ2-3	many	TRBD2	TGCGCCAGCAGCTTCGGCTACGGGGGGATTGATACGCAGTATTTT	CASSFGYGGIDTQYF
TRBV25-1	TRBJ2-5	many	TRBD2	TGTGCCAGCAGTAGCGCGGCTAGCGGGGCCCAAGAGACCCAGTACTTC	CASSSAASGAQETQYF
TRBV5-1	TRBJ2-2	many	-	TGCGCCAGCAGCTTAGACTCTCCGAACACCGGGGAGCTGTTTTTT	CASSLDSPNTGELFF
TRBV6-1	TRBJ1-4	many	-	TGTGCCAGCAGAGAAGATGGAACAAGTGAAAAACTGTTTTTT	CASREDGTSEKLFF
TRBV20-1	TRBJ1-1	many	-	TGCAGTGCTGGCAGCAATTGGAACACTGAAGCTTTCTTT	CSAGSNWNTEAFF
TRBV11-2	TRBJ2-3	many	TRBD1	TGTGCCAGCAGCCCAACGACAGGGATAAATACGCAGTATTTT	CASSPTTGINTQYF
TRBV9	TRBJ1-2	many	TRBD1	TGTGCCAGCAGCGTTCTGCCGGGACAGGGGATCTATGGCTACACCTTC	CASSVLPGQGIYGYTF
TRBV20-1	TRBJ1-2	many	TRBD1	TGCAGTGCTAGAGTAACTCGACAGGGAGGAGGCTACACCTTC	CSARVTRQGGGYTF
TRBV5-1	TRBJ2-1	many	TRBD2	TGCGCCAGCAGCACCGTAACTAGCGGGGGGACCAATGAGCAGTTCTTC	CASSTVTSGGTNEQFF
TRBV7-2	TRBJ2-1	many	TRBD1	TGTGCTTCTCAAAGGGTAACAGGGGCCTACAATGAGCAGTTCTTC	CASQRVTGAYNEQFF
TRBV19	TRBJ1-4	many	-	TGTGCCAGTAAAGCTCTATCTAATGAAAAACTGTTTTTT	CASKALSNEKLFF
TRBV18	TRBJ2-7	many	TRBD1	TGTGCCAGCTCACCGCAAACCGGGACAGGTACCTCGAGCGAGCAGTACTTC	CASSPQTGTGTSSEQYF
TRBV29-1	TRBJ2-7	many	-	TGCAGCGTCGACACGGCCTCCGAGCAGTACTTC	CSVDTASEQYF
TRBV7-2	TRBJ1-4	many	-	TGTGCCAGCAGCTTGCAGGGTTCACATAATGAAAAACTGTTTTTT	CASSLQGSHNEKLFF
TRBV7-9	TRBJ1-2	many	-	TGTGCCAGCAGCTTAGCAGGGGGGCCGGGCTATGGCTACACCTTC	CASSLAGGPGYGYTF
TRBV7-8	TRBJ2-1	many	TRBD2	TGTGCCAGCAGCTCTATGGGGCGGGGGGGCAGTGAGCAGTTCTTC	CASSSMGRGGSEQFF
TRBV5-1	TRBJ1-6	many	TRBD1	TGCGCCAGCAGCCGGGGACAGGGCCCCTATAATTCACCCCTCCACTTT	CASSRGQGPYNSPLHF
TRBV7-9	TRBJ1-1	many	-	TGTGCCAGCAGCCCAGTCTCTGAAGCTTTCTTT	CASSPVSEAFF
TRBV5-6	TRBJ1-5	few	-	TGTGCCAGCAGCTCTACAGCGGCTTCGGGCAATCAGCCCCAGCATTTT	CASSSTAASGNQPQHF
TRBV12-3/TRBV12-4	TRBJ1-5	many	-	TGTGCCAGCAGTTTCAAGCCTAATCAGCCCCAGAATTTT	CASSFKPNQPQNF
TRBV18	TRBJ1-1	many	TRBD1	TGTGCCAGCTCATCCGGGACAGGGGTAGCTTTCTTT	CASSSGTGVAFF